Listed below are T cell receptor beta chains from one sample, sequenced in a study of T cells in Graves' hyperthyroidism and ophthalmopathy. TCRdb itself ran the multiplex PCR reads through MiXCR, one entry per CDR3 protein. This table holds around 400,000 distinct CDR3 sequences, roughly 25% found once. Sequenced material: blood. The receptor set was obtained from a man aged 45-60 years with Graves' hyperthyroidism. The CDR3 runs from the conserved cysteine through the conserved F or W. Each record gives: clone size, J gene, D gene, CDR3 length, V gene, CDR3 DNA, CDR3 protein. The D gene is left open where the match is weak. Clone size is given for some rows only: seen once, a few or many times, or a class if the clone is expanded.

few TRBJ1-1 . 12 TRBV6-1 TGTGCCAGCAGTAGCCGGTATACTGAAGCTTTCTTT CASSSRYTEAFF
. TRBJ2-7 . 15 TRBV5-6 TGTGCCAGCAGCTTGGTTGGAGGCCTCAACTACGAGCAGTACTTC CASSLVGGLNYEQYF
. TRBJ2-7 TRBD1 14 TRBV6-1 TGTGCCAGCAGTGCCAAACAGGGGACCTACGAGCAGTACTTC CASSAKQGTYEQYF
many TRBJ1-2 . 13 TRBV10-2 TGCGCCAGCAGTGAGCGGAGGTTCCATGGCTACACCTTC CASSERRFHGYTF
few TRBJ2-1 TRBD2 17 TRBV4-2 TGTGCCAGCAGCCAACAACCAGGGACTAGCGAGTACAATGAGCAGTTCTTC CASSQQPGTSEYNEQFF
few TRBJ1-2 . 13 TRBV18 TGTGCCAGCTCACCGGGACAAGTTCATGGCTACACCTTC CASSPGQVHGYTF
many TRBJ2-3 . 16 TRBV12-3/TRBV12-4 TGTGCCAGCCGGGACTTACGAGTCCCTAGCACAGATACGCAGTATTTT CASRDLRVPSTDTQYF
. TRBJ1-1 TRBD1 16 TRBV28 TGTGCCAGCAGTTTATGGGCAGGGGGCGCGAACACTGAAGCTTTCTTT CASSLWAGGANTEAFF
many TRBJ2-1 TRBD2 17 TRBV7-3 TGTGCCAGCAGCTTAAACCCTAGCGGAACCTTTTACAATGAGCAGTTCTTC CASSLNPSGTFYNEQFF
once TRBJ1-2 . 12 TRBV19 TGTGCCAGTAGTAGTTTTAACTATGGCTACACCTTC CASSSFNYGYTF
. TRBJ2-5 . 14 TRBV6-2/TRBV6-3 TGTGCCAGCACCTCCCGGGGGTTACAAGAGACCCAGTACTTC CASTSRGLQETQYF
. TRBJ2-5 . 15 TRBV5-1 TGCGCCAGCAGCTTGGTAGGTCAGATCGGAGAGGCCCAGTACTTC CASSLVGQIGEAQYF
. TRBJ2-1 TRBD2 16 TRBV12-3/TRBV12-4 TGTGCCAGCAGTTTCACTAGCGGGAGTGTTAACATAGAGCAGTTCTTC CASSFTSGSVNIEQFF
many TRBJ2-5 . 14 TRBV7-9 TGTGCCAGCAGCGACCTAGGAATGCAAGAGACCCAGTACTTC CASSDLGMQETQYF
. TRBJ2-7 . 13 TRBV5-1 TGCGCCAGCAGCTTGGACTTTGGGCACGAGCAGTACTTC CASSLDFGHEQYF
few TRBJ1-1 . 13 TRBV12-3/TRBV12-4 TGTGCCAGCAGTTTGATGTCAGGCACTGAAGCTTTCTTT CASSLMSGTEAFF
few TRBJ1-1 . 11 TRBV27 TGTGCCACCCAACAGGGATCCGAAGCTTTCTTT CATQQGSEAFF
. TRBJ2-6 . 18 TRBV5-1 TGCGCCAGCAGCTTGTTTAGTTCCGTTGGCTCTGGGGCCAACGTCCTGACTTTC CASSLFSSVGSGANVLTF
few TRBJ1-1 . 13 TRBV20-1 TGCAGTGCTACCTCGTGGGGGAACACTGAAGCTTTCTTT CSATSWGNTEAFF
many TRBJ2-7 TRBD1 14 TRBV3-1 TGTGCCAGCAGCCCATGGGACAGGGGCTACGAGCAGTACTTC CASSPWDRGYEQYF
. TRBJ1-2 . 14 TRBV10-2 TGCGCCAGCAGTGCGGTGGGGCTAACGAAGGGCTACACCTTC CASSAVGLTKGYTF
many TRBJ2-7 TRBD1 15 TRBV11-2 TGTGCCAGCAGCTCCCCTAGGACAGGGGTGAACGAGCAGTACTTC CASSSPRTGVNEQYF
. TRBJ2-5 TRBD1 15 TRBV4-1 TGCGCCAGCAGCCAAAGACAGGGTGGGTCGGAGACCCAGTACTTC CASSQRQGGSETQYF
. TRBJ2-5 . 16 TRBV20-1 TGCAGTGCTACGGGAAGGGCCCGGGGAGTTCAAGAGACCCAGTACTTC CSATGRARGVQETQYF
few TRBJ1-2 . 17 TRBV19 TGTGCCAGTAGTCTAGGGCCCCTCTGGGCCATTCTTCCCAGCTACACCTTC CASSLGPLWAILPSYTF
many TRBJ2-1 . 15 TRBV7-2 TGTGCCAGCAGCCGGGACGTGAGCTCCTACAATGAGCAGTTCTTC CASSRDVSSYNEQFF
few TRBJ2-1 . 12 TRBV7-8 TGTGCCAGCAGCTTCGGGTTTTATGAGCAGTTCTTC CASSFGFYEQFF
. TRBJ1-2 . 13 TRBV6-2/TRBV6-3 TGTGCCAGCACCCCCGGGACACTCTATGGCTACACCTTC CASTPGTLYGYTF
. TRBJ2-7 . 15 TRBV6-6 TGTGCCAGCAGTTACTCGGGTGAAGGGGTATACGAGCAGTACTTC CASSYSGEGVYEQYF
few TRBJ2-2 . 17 TRBV7-9 TGTGCCAGCAGCGAAGAACCGGGACGCCCTGTCACCGGGGAGCTGTTTTTT CASSEEPGRPVTGELFF
. TRBJ2-1 . 12 TRBV19 TGTGCCAGTAGTAAAGGGTGGAATGAGCAGTTCTTC CASSKGWNEQFF
few TRBJ2-2 . 13 TRBV24-1 TGTGCCACCAGTGGCTTGAACCCCGGGGAGCTGTTTTTT CATSGLNPGELFF
many TRBJ2-1 . 12 TRBV3-1 TGTGCCAGCAGCCAAGTAGGCAATGAGCAGTTCTTC CASSQVGNEQFF
many TRBJ2-3 TRBD1 13 TRBV2 TGTGCCAGCAGTATAACAGGGGACGATACGCAGTATTTT CASSITGDDTQYF
many TRBJ2-1 . 13 TRBV6-1 TGTGCCAGCAGGCCACAGGGGGGGAATGAGCAGTTCTTC CASRPQGGNEQFF
. TRBJ1-5 TRBD1 18 TRBV4-1 TGCGCCAGCAGCCAGAGACTGCAAAGGGGACAGAGCAATCAGCCCCAGCATTTT CASSQRLQRGQSNQPQHF
few TRBJ1-2 . 16 TRBV5-5 TGTGCCAGCAGCTTGGTGGGGGGAAACATTGACTATGGCTACACCTTC CASSLVGGNIDYGYTF
. TRBJ2-5 . 12 TRBV28 TGTGCCAGCAGTCCCGGGTCGGGGACCCAGTACTTC CASSPGSGTQYF